This T cell receptor beta chain was captured in a study of T-cell reconstitution after alpha-beta-depleted transplantation in children. Unique molecular identifiers tagged the TCRbeta library. From the PCR reads, TCRdb called clonotypes with MiXCR, one entry per CDR3 protein. The repertoire has approximately 97,000 distinct CDR3 sequences, roughly 7.6% of them found once; the top ten carry around 15%. The CDR3 is 14 residues long. V was cut by 4 bases and J by 6 bases, with 12 bases left in between. Germline-derived CDR1 and CDR2 are SGHTA and FQGNSA. Whole-study findings and limits: Hyperexpanded clones declined; after one year, newly produced T cells mostly supplied diversity. In patients about two months after transplant, alpha-beta T cells reportedly arose from several hundred expanded graft clones.

In its sample, this clonotype was seen many times. Antigen unknown. The receptor comes from a boy aged 2-15 years with acute lymphoblastic leukemia, due to receive a stem cell transplant. The chain links TRBV7-2 to TRBJ2-2; perhaps TRBD2 as D (7 bases). The material was PBMCs, obtained before TCRalphabeta/CD19-depleted stem cell transplant. DNA of the CDR3: TGTGCCAGCAGCTACCCCGGGGGGCCCGGGGAGCTGTTTTTT. Amino acid sequence: CASSYPGGPGELFF.